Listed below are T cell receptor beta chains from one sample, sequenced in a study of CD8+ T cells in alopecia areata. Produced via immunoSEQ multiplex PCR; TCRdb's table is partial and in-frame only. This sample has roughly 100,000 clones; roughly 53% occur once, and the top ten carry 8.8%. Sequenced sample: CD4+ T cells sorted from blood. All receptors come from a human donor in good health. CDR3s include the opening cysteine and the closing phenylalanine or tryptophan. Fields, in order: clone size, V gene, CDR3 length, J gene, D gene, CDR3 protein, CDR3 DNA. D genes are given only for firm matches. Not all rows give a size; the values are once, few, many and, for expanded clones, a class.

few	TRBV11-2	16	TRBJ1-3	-	CASSSSTPLSGNTIYF	TGTGCCAGCAGCTCCTCGACACCGCTCTCTGGAAACACCATATATTTT
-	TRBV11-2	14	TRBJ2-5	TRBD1	CASSRGQLKETQYF	TGTGCCAGCAGCCGGGGACAGCTCAAAGAGACCCAGTACTTC
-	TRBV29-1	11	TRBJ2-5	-	CSATWWETQYF	TGCAGCGCAACTTGGTGGGAGACCCAGTACTTC
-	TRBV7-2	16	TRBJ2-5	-	CASSLSFGPQGETQYF	TGTGCCAGCAGCTTAAGTTTCGGGCCCCAAGGGGAGACCCAGTACTTC
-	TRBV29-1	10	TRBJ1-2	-	CSVVQNGYTF	TGCAGCGTTGTACAAAATGGCTACACCTTC
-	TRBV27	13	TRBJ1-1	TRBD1	CASRLQGETEAFF	TGTGCCAGCCGATTACAGGGGGAGACTGAAGCTTTCTTT
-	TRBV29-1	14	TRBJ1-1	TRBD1	CSVIQDRADTEAFF	TGCAGCGTTATTCAGGACAGGGCGGACACTGAAGCTTTCTTT
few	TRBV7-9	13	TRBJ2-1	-	CASSLTGPHEQFF	TGTGCCAGCAGCTTAACCGGCCCCCATGAGCAGTTCTTC
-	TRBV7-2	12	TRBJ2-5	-	CASSSSQETQYF	TGTGCCAGCAGCTCCAGCCAAGAGACCCAGTACTTC
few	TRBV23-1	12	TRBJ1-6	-	CASSEILEILLF	TGCGCCAGCAGTGAAATCTTGGAGATTTTACTATTT
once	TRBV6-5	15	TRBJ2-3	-	CASSLSGHGTDTQYF	TGTGCCAGCAGTTTGTCCGGGCACGGCACAGATACGCAGTATTTT
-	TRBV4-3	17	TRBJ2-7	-	CASSQDKGLANPYEQYF	TGCGCCAGCAGCCAAGATAAGGGGCTAGCGAATCCCTACGAGCAGTACTTC
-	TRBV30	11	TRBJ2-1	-	CAWSLRIGQFF	TGTGCCTGGAGTTTACGTATAGGGCAGTTCTTC
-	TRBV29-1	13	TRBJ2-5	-	CSVVQDGKETQYF	TGCAGCGTTGTCCAGGACGGGAAAGAGACCCAGTACTTC
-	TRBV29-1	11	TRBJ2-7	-	CSTSGGHEQYF	TGCAGCACTTCTGGGGGCCACGAGCAGTACTTC
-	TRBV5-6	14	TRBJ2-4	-	CASSQPSVKNIQYF	TGTGCCAGCAGCCAACCCTCAGTCAAAAACATTCAGTACTTC
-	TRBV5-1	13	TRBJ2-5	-	CASSEGLTETQYF	TGCGCCAGCAGCGAGGGGTTAACAGAGACCCAGTACTTC
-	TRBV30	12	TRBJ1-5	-	CAWSPPHQPQHF	TGTGCCTGGAGTCCACCGCACCAGCCCCAGCATTTT
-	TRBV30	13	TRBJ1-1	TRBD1	CAWSGQGNTEAFF	TGTGCCTGGTCTGGACAGGGGAACACTGAAGCTTTCTTT
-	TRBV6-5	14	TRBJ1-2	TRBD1	CASSHGQGDYGYTF	TGTGCCAGCAGTCACGGACAGGGGGACTATGGCTACACCTTC
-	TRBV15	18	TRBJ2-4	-	CATSTPRVGTVAKNIQYF	TGTGCCACCAGCACCCCTAGGGTGGGGACTGTAGCCAAAAACATTCAGTACTTC
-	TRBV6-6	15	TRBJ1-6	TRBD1	CASSPTDRNNSPLHF	TGTGCCAGCAGTCCGACGGACAGGAATAATTCACCCCTCCACTTT
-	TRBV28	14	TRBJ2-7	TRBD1	CASSFAGTGQEQYF	TGTGCCAGCAGTTTCGCCGGGACAGGGCAAGAGCAGTACTTC
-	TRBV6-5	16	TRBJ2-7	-	CASSYSGAKSSYEQYF	TGTGCCAGCAGTTACTCAGGGGCCAAGAGCTCCTACGAGCAGTACTTC
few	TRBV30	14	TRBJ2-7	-	CAWSVSRNSYEQYF	TGTGCCTGGAGTGTGAGCAGGAACTCCTACGAGCAGTACTTC
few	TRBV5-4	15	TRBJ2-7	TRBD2	CASSLSGGVTYEQYF	TGTGCCAGCAGCTTGAGCGGGGGGGTTACCTACGAGCAGTACTTC
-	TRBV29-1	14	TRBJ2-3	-	CSLRFGGTTDTQYF	TGCAGCCTTCGCTTTGGGGGGACTACAGATACGCAGTATTTT
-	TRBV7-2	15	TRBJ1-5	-	CASSLGRVSNQPQHF	TGTGCCAGCAGCTTAGGACGGGTAAGCAATCAGCCCCAGCATTTT
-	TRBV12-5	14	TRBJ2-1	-	CASGLGSSYNEQFF	TGTGCTAGTGGTTTGGGGAGCTCCTACAATGAGCAGTTCTTC
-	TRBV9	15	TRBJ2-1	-	CASSKRSIRDNEQFF	TGTGCCAGCAGTAAAAGGTCCATCAGGGACAATGAGCAGTTCTTC
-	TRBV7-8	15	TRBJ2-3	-	CASSLGGTSTDTQYF	TGTGCCAGCAGCTTAGGTGGGACTAGCACAGATACGCAGTATTTT